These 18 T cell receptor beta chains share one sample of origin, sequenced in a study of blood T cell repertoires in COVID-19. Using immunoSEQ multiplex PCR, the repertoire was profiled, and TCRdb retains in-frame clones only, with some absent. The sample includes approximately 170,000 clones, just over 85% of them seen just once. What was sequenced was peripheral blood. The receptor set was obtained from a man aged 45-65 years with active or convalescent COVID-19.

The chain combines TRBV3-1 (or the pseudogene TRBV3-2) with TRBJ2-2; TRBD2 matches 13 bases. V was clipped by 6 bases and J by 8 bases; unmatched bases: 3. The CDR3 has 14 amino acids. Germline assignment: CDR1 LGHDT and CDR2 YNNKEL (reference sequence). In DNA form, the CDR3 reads TGTGCCAGCAGTCGACTAGCGGGAGGTGGGGAGCTGTTTTTT. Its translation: CASSRLAGGGELFF.

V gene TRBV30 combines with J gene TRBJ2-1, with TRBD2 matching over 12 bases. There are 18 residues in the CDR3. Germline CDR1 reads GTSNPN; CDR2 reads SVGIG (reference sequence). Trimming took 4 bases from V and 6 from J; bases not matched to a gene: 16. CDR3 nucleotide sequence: TGTGCCTGGACCGGGACACCGACTAGCGGGGGTCCGGGCAATGAGCAGTTCTTC. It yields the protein CAWTGTPTSGGPGNEQFF.

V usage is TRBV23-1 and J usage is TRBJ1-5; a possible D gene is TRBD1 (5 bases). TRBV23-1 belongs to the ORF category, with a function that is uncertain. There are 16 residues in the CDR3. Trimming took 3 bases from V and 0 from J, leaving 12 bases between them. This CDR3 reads CASSHGDCHSNQPQHF. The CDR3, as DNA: TGCGCCAGCAGTCATGGGGACTGCCATAGCAATCAGCCCCAGCATTTT.

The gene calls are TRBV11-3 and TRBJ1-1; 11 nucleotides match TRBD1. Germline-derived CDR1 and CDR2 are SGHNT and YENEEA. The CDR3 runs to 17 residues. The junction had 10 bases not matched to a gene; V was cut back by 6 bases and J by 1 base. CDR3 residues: CASSFSPGQGENTEAFF. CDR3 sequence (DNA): TGTGCCAGCAGTTTTTCACCGGGACAGGGGGAGAACACTGAAGCTTTCTTT. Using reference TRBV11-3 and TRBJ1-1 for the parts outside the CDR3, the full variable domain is EAGVVQSPRYKIIEKKQPVAFWCNPISGHNTLYWYLQNLGQGPELLIRYENEEAVDDSQLPKDRFSAERLKGVDSTLKIQPAELGDSAVYLCASSFSPGQGENTEAFFGQGTRLTVV.

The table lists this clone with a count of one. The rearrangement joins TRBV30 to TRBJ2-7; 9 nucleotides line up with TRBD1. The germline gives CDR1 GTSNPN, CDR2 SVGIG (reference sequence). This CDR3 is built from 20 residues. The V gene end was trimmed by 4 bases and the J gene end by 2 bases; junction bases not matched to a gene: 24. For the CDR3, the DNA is TGTGCCTGGATTCTTCCCTCCGGGACAGGGCCCCAACTAAATCCCTACGAGCAGTACTTC. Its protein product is CAWILPSGTGPQLNPYEQYF.

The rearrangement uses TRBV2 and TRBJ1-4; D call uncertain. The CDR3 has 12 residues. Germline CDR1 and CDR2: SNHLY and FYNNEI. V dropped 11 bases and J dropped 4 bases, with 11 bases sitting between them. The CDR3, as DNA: TGTGCCGGCGGGGTGAATAATGAAAAACTGTTTTTT. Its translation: CAGGVNNEKLFF. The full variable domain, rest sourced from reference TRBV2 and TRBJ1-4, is EPEVTQTPSHQVTQMGQEVILRCVPISNHLYFYWYRQILGQKVEFLVSFYNNEISEKSEIFDDQFSVERPDGSNFTLKIRSTKLEDSAMYFCAGGVNNEKLFFGSGTQLSVL.

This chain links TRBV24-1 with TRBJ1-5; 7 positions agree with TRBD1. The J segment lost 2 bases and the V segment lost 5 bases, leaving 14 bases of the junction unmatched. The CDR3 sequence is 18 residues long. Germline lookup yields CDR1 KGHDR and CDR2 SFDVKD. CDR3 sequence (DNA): TGTGCCACCAGTGCTACTCCCGGTAGGGACAGTGGCAATCAGCCCCAGCATTTT. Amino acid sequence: CATSATPGRDSGNQPQHF.

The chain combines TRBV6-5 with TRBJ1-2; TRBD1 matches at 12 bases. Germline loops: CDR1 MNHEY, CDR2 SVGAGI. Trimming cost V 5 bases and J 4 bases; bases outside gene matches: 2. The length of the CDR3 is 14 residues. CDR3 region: CASSTGQGAYGYTF. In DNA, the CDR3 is TGTGCCAGCAGTACGGGACAGGGGGCCTATGGCTACACCTTC.

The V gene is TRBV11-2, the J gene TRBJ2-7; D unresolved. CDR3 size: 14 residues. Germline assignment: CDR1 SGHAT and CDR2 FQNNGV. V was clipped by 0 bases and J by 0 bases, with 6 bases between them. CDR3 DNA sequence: TGTGCCAGCAGCTTAGAACGGAGCTCCTACGAGCAGTACTTC. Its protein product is CASSLERSSYEQYF.

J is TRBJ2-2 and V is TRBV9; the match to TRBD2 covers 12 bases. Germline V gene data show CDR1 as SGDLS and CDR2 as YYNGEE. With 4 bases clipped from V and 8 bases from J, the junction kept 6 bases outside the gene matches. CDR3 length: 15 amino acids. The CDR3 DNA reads TGTGCCAGCAGCCCAGGACTAGCGGGGTATGGGGAGCTGTTTTTT. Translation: CASSPGLAGYGELFF.

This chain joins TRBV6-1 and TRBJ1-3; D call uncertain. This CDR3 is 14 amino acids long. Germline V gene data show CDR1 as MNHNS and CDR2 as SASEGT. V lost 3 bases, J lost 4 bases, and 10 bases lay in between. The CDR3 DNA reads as TGTGCCAGCAGTGATTGGGCAGCAGGAAACACCATATATTTT. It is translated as CASSDWAAGNTIYF.

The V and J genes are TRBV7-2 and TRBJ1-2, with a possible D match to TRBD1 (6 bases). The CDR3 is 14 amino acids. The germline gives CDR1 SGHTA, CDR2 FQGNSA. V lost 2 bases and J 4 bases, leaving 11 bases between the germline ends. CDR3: CASSLRDTSYGYTF. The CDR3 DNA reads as TGTGCCAGCAGCTTACGGGACACTTCCTATGGCTACACCTTC.

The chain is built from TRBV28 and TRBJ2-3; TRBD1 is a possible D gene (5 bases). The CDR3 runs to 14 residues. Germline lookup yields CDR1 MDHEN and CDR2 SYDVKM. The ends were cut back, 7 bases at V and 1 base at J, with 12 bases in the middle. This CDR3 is CASTPARGTDTQYF. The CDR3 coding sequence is TGTGCCAGCACGCCCGCCAGGGGCACAGATACGCAGTATTTT.

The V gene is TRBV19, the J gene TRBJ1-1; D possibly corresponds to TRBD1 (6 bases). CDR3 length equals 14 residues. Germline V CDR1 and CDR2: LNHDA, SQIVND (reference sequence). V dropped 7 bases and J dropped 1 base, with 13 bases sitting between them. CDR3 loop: CASTPGDTNTEAFF. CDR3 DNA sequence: TGTGCCAGTACGCCTGGGGACACGAACACTGAAGCTTTCTTT.

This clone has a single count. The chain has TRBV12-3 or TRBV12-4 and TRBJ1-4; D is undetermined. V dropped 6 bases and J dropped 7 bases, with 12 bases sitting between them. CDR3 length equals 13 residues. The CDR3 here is CASSPETGEKLFF. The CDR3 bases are TGTGCCAGCAGCCCAGAGACGGGTGAAAAACTGTTTTTT.

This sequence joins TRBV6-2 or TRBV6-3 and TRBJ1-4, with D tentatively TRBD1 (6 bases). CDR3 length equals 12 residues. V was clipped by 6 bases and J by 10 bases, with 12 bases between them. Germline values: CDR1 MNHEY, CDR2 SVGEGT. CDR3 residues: CASSSDRRKLFF. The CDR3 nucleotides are TGTGCCAGCAGCTCTGACAGGCGAAAACTGTTTTTT.

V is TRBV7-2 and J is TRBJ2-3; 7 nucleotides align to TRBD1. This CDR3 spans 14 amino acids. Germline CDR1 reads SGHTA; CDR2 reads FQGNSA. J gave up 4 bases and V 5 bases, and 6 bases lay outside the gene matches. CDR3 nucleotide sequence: TGTGCCAGCAGCGCTAACAGGGGTCCAGATACGCAGTATTTT. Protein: CASSANRGPDTQYF.

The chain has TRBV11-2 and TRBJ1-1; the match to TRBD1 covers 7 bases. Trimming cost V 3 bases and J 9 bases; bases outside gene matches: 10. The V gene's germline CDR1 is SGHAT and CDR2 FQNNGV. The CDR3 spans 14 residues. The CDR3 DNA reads TGTGCCAGCAGCTTCGCCGGGACAGAGGAGCAAGCTTTCTTT. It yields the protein CASSFAGTEEQAFF.